This TCR beta chain was retrieved from a study of glioma-infiltrating T cells after dendritic cell vaccination. Whole-study context: Autologous tumor lysate-pulsed dendritic cell vaccination was given between the early 2000s and the early 2010s.

V was cut by 2 bases and J by 7 bases, with 14 bases left in between. There are 14 residues in the CDR3. CDR1 and CDR2 from the germline V gene are MNHNS and SASEGT. On this clone itself: Its antigen is as yet unknown.

Regarding time point: after dendritic cell vaccination, including at tumor progression/relapse. Input was roughly 2.2 ug genomic DNA, or all available if less. The primer mix had 60 V beta and 13 J beta primers. Generated by immunoSEQ multiplex PCR, the TCRdb table keeps only in-frame clones and is missing some. The sample contains approximately 91,000 clones, approximately 78% of which appear only once. The study, taken as a whole, reports: Higher TCR clonality did not directly relate to longer survival.

The sample was blood, taken after dendritic cell vaccination. The chain couples TRBV6-1 to TRBJ1-2; no reliable D call. The TCR comes from a human donor with glioblastoma. The CDR3 DNA reads as TGTGCCAGCAGTGAAATTAGAGGGATGGTTGGCTACACCTTC. This codes for CASSEIRGMVGYTF.